The clone carrying this T cell receptor (beta chain) is medium-sized in the sample. The record originates from a study of blood T cell repertoires in COVID-19. In the source study's methods: Counts of nucleated cells, estimated from reference gene primer amplification, were obtained. Clones were read by immunoSEQ multiplex PCR, and TCRdb kept only the in-frame ones, dropping some. The V and J calls and the clone size are those of that table, but D and trimming were determined from the DNA. The sample carries over 90,000 clones, over 85% recorded once. The CDR3 runs to 13 residues. Trimming removed 3 bases at V and 0 bases at J, with 7 bases between. Looked up from germline, CDR1 is SGHRS and CDR2 is YFSETQ.

The chain recombines TRBV5-1 with TRBJ2-7; D may be TRBD1 (5 bases). The TCR comes from a woman in her fifties or sixties with COVID-19, enrolled during active disease. The material sequenced was peripheral blood. For the CDR3, the DNA is TGCGCCAGCAGCTCAGACAGCTCCTACGAGCAGTACTTC. Encoded protein: CASSSDSSYEQYF. Based on the CDR3 plus reference TRBV5-1 and TRBJ2-7, the full variable domain is KAGVTQTPRYLIKTRGQQVTLSCSPISGHRSVSWYQQTPGQGLQFLFEYFSETQRNKGNFPGRFSGRQFSNSRSEMNVSTLELGDSALYLCASSSDSSYEQYFGPGTRLTVT.